Following are 8 T cell receptor beta chains from one sample sequenced in a study of T-cell memory formation after mild COVID-19. TCRdb independently ran MiXCR on the 5' RACE reads; one entry per CDR3 protein. This table has just under 150,000 distinct CDR3 sequences, 6% to 6.5% appearing once. Sequencing input: PBMCs or a T cell subset sorted from them (not recorded which). The receptors derive from an adult woman who had mild COVID-19 (a few samples of this study predate the infection). Cell type and time point are not known.

This clonotype occurred many times. The V and J genes are TRBV20-1 and TRBJ1-1; D is ambiguous. Between the trimmed V and J ends, which lost 2 bases and 3 bases, there was a span of 16 bases. The CDR3 spans 15 residues. Germline V gene data show CDR1 as DFQATT and CDR2 as SNEGSKA (reference sequence). The CDR3 coding sequence is TGCAGTGCTAGACTGTCCGGGCGCTCGGACACTGAAGCTTTCTTT. Translated, it gives CSARLSGRSDTEAFF.

This clonotype was recorded many times. CDR3 sequence: CATSSRYGQGHGYTF. The DNA for the CDR3 is TGTGCCACCAGCTCCAGATACGGACAGGGACATGGCTACACCTTC. This chain connects TRBV15 to TRBJ1-2; 8 positions match TRBD1. After removal of 5 bases from V and 6 bases from J, the junction contained 11 bases not matched to a gene. Germline CDR1 reads LNHNV; CDR2 reads YYDKDF (reference sequence). There are 15 residues in the CDR3.

The chain employs TRBV15 and TRBJ1-1; a weak D match, TRBD1 (6 bases). Trimming stripped 0 bases from V and 4 bases from J, with 9 bases between. The CDR3 totals 14 residues. Germline-derived CDR1 and CDR2 are LNHNV and YYDKDF (reference sequence). The CDR3, as DNA: TGTGCCACCAGCAGAGACAGGGGTGTCACTGAAGCTTTCTTT. This gives the protein CATSRDRGVTEAFF. The variable domain in full, completed from reference TRBV15 and TRBJ1-1, reads DAMVIQNPRYQVTQFGKPVTLSCSQTLNHNVMYWYQQKSSQAPKLLFHYYDKDFNNEADTPDNFQSRRPNTSFCFLDIRSPGLGDTAMYLCATSRDRGVTEAFFGQGTRLTVV.

This chain uses TRBV5-1 with TRBJ2-5; 8 positions agree with TRBD1. V shed 0 bases and J 6 bases; nucleotides not matched to a gene: 7. CDR3 length: 15 amino acids. Germline V CDR1 and CDR2: SGHRS, YFSETQ. Here the CDR3 reads CASSLADQGAQTQYF. CDR3 DNA: TGCGCCAGCAGCTTGGCCGATCAGGGGGCGCAGACCCAGTACTTC. The entire variable domain, with the rest obtained from reference TRBV5-1 and TRBJ2-5, is as follows: KAGVTQTPRYLIKTRGQQVTLSCSPISGHRSVSWYQQTPGQGLQFLFEYFSETQRNKGNFPGRFSGRQFSNSRSEMNVSTLELGDSALYLCASSLADQGAQTQYFGPGTRLLVL.

This clonotype was observed a handful of times. The V gene is TRBV6-6, the J gene TRBJ2-1; TRBD2 matches 12 bases. V gave up 6 bases and J gave up 1 base; unmatched junction bases: 10. Per germline, CDR1 MNHNY and CDR2 SVGAGI (reference sequence). The CDR3 length is 18 residues. As DNA, the CDR3 is TGTGCCAGCAGAGAACTAGCGGGGGGAGAAAGGTCCTACAATGAGCAGTTCTTC. As protein: CASRELAGGERSYNEQFF.

This clonotype was counted between two and nine times. The chain employs TRBV5-5 and TRBJ2-3; D gene ambiguous. The CDR3 has 14 residues. V was trimmed by 4 bases and J by 4 bases, leaving 13 bases between them. The germline CDR1 and CDR2 sequences are SGHKS and YYEKEE (reference sequence). CDR3 DNA: TGTGCCAGCAGCCTTAACTGGGTCCCAGATACGCAGTATTTT. This codes for CASSLNWVPDTQYF.

This clonotype appeared many times. This chain links TRBV5-1 with TRBJ2-7; possibly TRBD1 for D (5 bases). Trimming pared 4 bases from V and 5 bases from J, leaving 10 bases between. This CDR3 region has 12 residues. Germline V gene data show CDR1 as SGHRS and CDR2 as YFSETQ. CDR3 amino acids: CASSPQGDEQYF. The CDR3, as DNA: TGCGCCAGCAGCCCCCAGGGCGACGAGCAGTACTTC.

This clonotype was recorded a few times. This rearrangement joins TRBV5-1 to TRBJ1-2; D is possibly TRBD1 (5 bases). Trimming removed 4 bases at V and 3 bases at J, with 10 bases between. The CDR3 has 13 amino acids. The germline CDR1 and CDR2 sequences are SGHRS and YFSETQ. This chain's CDR3 is CASSRGGDYGYTF. CDR3 sequence (DNA): TGCGCCAGCAGCCGCGGGGGGGACTATGGCTACACCTTC.